The 20 T cell receptor beta chains given below trace back to one sample, sequenced in a study of T cell responses to AZD1222 COVID-19 vaccine. Sequencing was performed with immunoSEQ multiplex PCR; in TCRdb, only in-frame clones are kept and a portion is missing. The sample lists 150,000 to 200,000 clones, roughly nine tenths occurring once. The sequenced sample was peripheral blood, obtained 28 days after the second AZD1222 dose. The receptors come from an adult who received the AZD1222 COVID-19 vaccine.

The V gene is TRBV3-1 (or the pseudogene TRBV3-2), the J gene TRBJ2-7; 8 nucleotides agree with TRBD2. Trimming removed 0 bases from V and 4 bases from J; junction bases left unmatched: 5. This CDR3 has 15 amino acids. The V gene's germline CDR1 is LGHDT and CDR2 YNNKEL (reference sequence). The CDR3 protein is CASSQDLAGRYEQYF. The DNA of the CDR3 is TGTGCCAGCAGCCAAGATTTAGCGGGGAGGTACGAGCAGTACTTC.

V and J are TRBV27 and TRBJ1-3; D possibly corresponds to TRBD1 (6 bases). CDR3 length: 15 residues. The germline gives CDR1 MNHEY, CDR2 SMNVEV (reference sequence). V lost 10 bases and J lost 0, with 16 bases in between. The CDR3 reads CAIGGDQSSGNTIYF. CDR3 nucleotides: TGTGCCATAGGGGGGGATCAGAGCTCTGGAAACACCATATATTTT.

Concerning this clone: The sample contains more than one DNA sequence encoding this CDR3. The gene calls are TRBV9 and TRBJ2-3; D unresolved. CDR3 size: 14 residues. Germline assignment: CDR1 SGDLS and CDR2 YYNGEE. V was shortened by 0 bases and J by 0 bases, with 5 bases between the two germline ends. CDR3 protein: CASSVGGSTDTQYF. CDR3 DNA sequence: TGTGCCAGCAGCGTAGGTGGGAGCACAGATACGCAGTATTTT.

The rearrangement uses TRBV30 and TRBJ1-6, with 10 nucleotides matching TRBD1. Germline CDR1 GTSNPN, CDR2 SVGIG (reference sequence). J gave up 9 bases and V 7 bases, and 3 bases lay outside the gene matches. CDR3 length: 12 residues. CDR3 loop: CAFGTGASPLHF. In DNA form, the CDR3 reads TGTGCCTTCGGGACAGGGGCTTCACCCCTCCACTTT.

In nucleotides, the CDR3 is TGTGCCAGCAGCTTGGGGGAGGACCTACTTAAAAATGAAAAACTGTTTTTT. Amino acid sequence: CASSLGEDLLKNEKLFF. The rearrangement uses TRBV5-6 and TRBJ1-4; D is undetermined. Trimming took 0 bases from V and 5 from J, leaving 17 bases between them. This CDR3 region has 17 residues. Germline loops: CDR1 SGHDT, CDR2 YYEEEE. Combining the CDR3 with reference TRBV5-6 and TRBJ1-4 gives the whole variable domain DAGVTQSPTHLIKTRGQQVTLRCSPKSGHDTVSWYQQALGQGPQFIFQYYEEEERQRGNFPDRFSGHQFPNYSSELNVNALLLGDSALYLCASSLGEDLLKNEKLFFGSGTQLSVL.

The chain employs TRBV3-1 (or the pseudogene TRBV3-2) and TRBJ2-5, with 15 nucleotides matching TRBD2. V lost 0 bases to trimming and J lost 2 bases; unmatched junction nucleotides: 4. The CDR3 has 18 residues. From germline, CDR1 is LGHDT and CDR2 YNNKEL (reference sequence). The CDR3 DNA follows: TGTGCCAGCAGCCAAGATTGGGGACTAGCGGGGGGACAAGAGACCCAGTACTTC. This codes for CASSQDWGLAGGQETQYF.

The CDR3 coding sequence is TGCGCCAGCAGCCGCACCCCCACTAGCGGGGGGAAAGAGACCCAGTACTTC. It translates to CASSRTPTSGGKETQYF. The J gene is TRBJ2-5, the V gene TRBV4-1; 12 nucleotides match TRBD2. V trimming: 4 bases; J trimming: 3 bases; junction bases outside the gene matches: 9. Germline CDR1 reads MGHRA; CDR2 reads YSYEKL. The CDR3 is 17 amino acids.

The chain links TRBV5-1 to TRBJ2-7; 11 bases align to TRBD2. The CDR3 totals 15 residues. J was trimmed by 1 base and V by 4 bases; bases with no gene match: 4. From germline, CDR1 is SGHRS and CDR2 YFSETQ. This CDR3 reads CASSIGTSGSYEQYF. DNA for the CDR3: TGCGCCAGCAGCATTGGGACTAGCGGATCCTACGAGCAGTACTTC.

CDR3 protein: CASHRTGVPYEQYF. The CDR3 coding sequence is TGTGCCAGTCACAGGACAGGGGTTCCGTACGAGCAGTACTTC. The chain joins TRBV19 to TRBJ2-7; TRBD1 agrees at 9 bases. Germline V gene data show CDR1 as LNHDA and CDR2 as SQIVND (reference sequence). V lost 8 bases, J lost 4 bases, and 9 bases stayed unmatched. This CDR3 is 14 amino acids long.

The V and J genes are TRBV5-1 and TRBJ1-2, with D possibly TRBD1 on 6 matching bases. V gave up 3 bases and J gave up 2 bases, with 29 bases separating them. This CDR3 has 20 amino acids. Germline values: CDR1 SGHRS, CDR2 YFSETQ. Here the CDR3 reads CASSSRAGAHITHPNYGYTF. CDR3 sequence (DNA): TGCGCCAGCAGCTCGAGGGCAGGGGCCCATATCACACATCCCAACTATGGCTACACCTTC. The entire variable domain, with the rest obtained from reference TRBV5-1 and TRBJ1-2, is as follows: KAGVTQTPRYLIKTRGQQVTLSCSPISGHRSVSWYQQTPGQGLQFLFEYFSETQRNKGNFPGRFSGRQFSNSRSEMNVSTLELGDSALYLCASSSRAGAHITHPNYGYTFGSGTRLTVV.

The chain joins TRBV3-1 (or the pseudogene TRBV3-2) to TRBJ1-6; 10 positions match TRBD1. The junction had 16 bases not matched to a gene; V was cut back by 7 bases and J by 7 bases. CDR1 is LGHDT and CDR2 is YNNKEL in the germline V gene (reference sequence). There are 18 residues in the CDR3. The CDR3 sequence is CASTPGDRGEEGNSPLHF. The DNA of the CDR3 is TGTGCCAGCACCCCGGGGGACAGGGGTGAGGAAGGCAATTCACCCCTCCACTTT.

This chain connects TRBV5-1 to TRBJ1-1; D unresolved. CDR3 length: 15 residues. CDR1 and CDR2 from the germline V gene are SGHRS and YFSETQ. Trimming cost V 0 bases and J 0 bases, with 9 bases left between them. The CDR3 DNA is TGCGCCAGCAGCTTGGGGTTCGGGCTGAACACTGAAGCTTTCTTT. It codes for CASSLGFGLNTEAFF.

The chain joins TRBV6-1 to TRBJ2-3, with no clear D. Trimming took 1 base from V and 2 from J, leaving 13 bases between them. Per germline, CDR1 MNHNS and CDR2 SASEGT. The length of the CDR3 is 16 residues. The CDR3 nucleotides read TGTGCCAGCAGTGAAGGCGACTTGTTGACCACAGATACGCAGTATTTT. Translating it yields CASSEGDLLTTDTQYF.

This clone was detected only once. This rearrangement joins TRBV10-3 to TRBJ2-1; D is possibly TRBD2 (6 bases). Germline lookup yields CDR1 ENHRY and CDR2 SYGVKD. Trimming removed 8 bases from V and 0 bases from J, with 20 bases in between. CDR3 length equals 17 residues. CDR3: CAIRGGTRDSSYNEQFF. CDR3 DNA: TGTGCCATCCGAGGAGGGACGAGGGATTCCTCCTACAATGAGCAGTTCTTC.

The chain couples TRBV2 to TRBJ2-1; 11 positions match TRBD2. CDR1 and CDR2 (germline): SNHLY, FYNNEI. Germline trimming cut 7 bases from V and 10 bases from J; bases unmatched to any gene: 6. The CDR3 contains 13 residues. The CDR3 sequence is CASTGTSGGEQFF. The CDR3, as DNA: TGTGCCAGCACGGGGACTAGCGGTGGCGAGCAGTTCTTC.

The J gene is TRBJ1-1, the V gene TRBV6-1; no definite D call. Germline loops: CDR1 MNHNS, CDR2 SASEGT. The CDR3 covers 16 residues. Trimming took off 0 bases at V and 2 bases at J, with 13 bases between the two ends. The CDR3 spells CASSEAGSLPNTEAFF. CDR3 coding DNA: TGTGCCAGCAGTGAAGCGGGGTCCCTCCCTAACACTGAAGCTTTCTTT.

J is TRBJ1-3 and V is TRBV27; TRBD1 might be the D (5 bases). The CDR3 loop spans 14 amino acids. The germline CDR1 and CDR2 sequences are MNHEY and SMNVEV (reference sequence). Trimming removed 8 bases at V and 0 bases at J, with 11 bases between. CDR3 DNA: TGTGCCAGCCGGCGGGACGGCTCTGGAAACACCATATATTTT. Translating it yields CASRRDGSGNTIYF.

The chain uses TRBV12-5 and TRBJ2-2, with D hard to call. Germline-derived CDR1 and CDR2 are LGHNT and FRNRAP. This CDR3 contains 15 residues. Trimming cost V 2 bases and J 0 bases, with 7 bases left between them. In DNA form, the CDR3 reads TGTGCTAGTGGTTTGCCTTCCCCGAACACCGGGGAGCTGTTTTTT. Translation gives CASGLPSPNTGELFF.

This chain joins TRBV19 and TRBJ2-2; D may match TRBD1 or TRBD2 (5 bases each). The V end was cut by 3 bases, the J end by 7 bases, with 12 bases between. The CDR3 has 14 amino acids. Germline V gene lookup returns CDR1 LNHDA and CDR2 SQIVND (reference sequence). The CDR3, as DNA: TGTGCCAGTAGTATCGAGGGTAGGGGCGGGGAGCTGTTTTTT. It encodes CASSIEGRGGELFF. The whole variable domain, filled in from reference TRBV19 and TRBJ2-2, reads DGGITQSPKYLFRKEGQNVTLSCEQNLNHDAMYWYRQDPGQGLRLIYYSQIVNDFQKGDIAEGYSVSREKKESFPLTVTSAQKNPTAFYLCASSIEGRGGELFFGEGSRLTVL.

This clone was detected only a few times. The chain recombines TRBV4-2 with TRBJ1-1, with a weak D call TRBD1 (5 bases). This CDR3 spans 15 amino acids. Germline CDR1 reads LGHNA; CDR2 reads YNFKEQ. Trimming pared 4 bases from V and 1 base from J, leaving 13 bases between. The CDR3 DNA follows: TGTGCCAGCAGCCCCGGACAAGGGAGGAACACTGAAGCTTTCTTT. Protein product: CASSPGQGRNTEAFF.